The 2 T cell receptor beta chains listed next were all sequenced from one sample in a study of T cells in Graves' hyperthyroidism and ophthalmopathy. Authors of the study amplified TCR beta CDR3 regions from RNA transcripts. A first-round RT-PCR of the TCR CDR3 used the HTBI primer set. Using its own MiXCR run on the multiplex PCR reads, TCRdb lists one record per CDR3 protein. The sample yields 500,000 to 600,000 distinct CDR3 sequences, 35% to 50% seen once. Sequencing input: peripheral blood or thyroid tissue (not recorded which). The receptors were sampled from an adult woman with Graves' disease, either hyperthyroidism or ophthalmopathy (not recorded which).

This clonotype was picked up a small number of times. The chain employs TRBV5-4 and TRBJ1-1; D unclear. Germline loops: CDR1 SGHNT, CDR2 YYREEE (reference sequence). The CDR3 consists of 15 residues. Deletions cut 0 bases from V and 1 base from J, with 10 bases between. The CDR3 sequence: CASSLVWGGNTEAFF. As DNA, the CDR3 is TGTGCCAGCAGCTTGGTCTGGGGTGGGAACACTGAAGCTTTCTTT.

This chain links TRBV19 with TRBJ1-2; TRBD1 aligns across 8 bases. Germline V gene lookup returns CDR1 LNHDA and CDR2 SQIVND (reference sequence). Trimming removed 9 bases from V and 7 bases from J; junction bases left unmatched: 7. CDR3 length equals 12 residues. Here the CDR3 DNA reads TGTGCCAGCGAAACAGGGGGATTTGGCTACACCTTC. This codes for CASETGGFGYTF.